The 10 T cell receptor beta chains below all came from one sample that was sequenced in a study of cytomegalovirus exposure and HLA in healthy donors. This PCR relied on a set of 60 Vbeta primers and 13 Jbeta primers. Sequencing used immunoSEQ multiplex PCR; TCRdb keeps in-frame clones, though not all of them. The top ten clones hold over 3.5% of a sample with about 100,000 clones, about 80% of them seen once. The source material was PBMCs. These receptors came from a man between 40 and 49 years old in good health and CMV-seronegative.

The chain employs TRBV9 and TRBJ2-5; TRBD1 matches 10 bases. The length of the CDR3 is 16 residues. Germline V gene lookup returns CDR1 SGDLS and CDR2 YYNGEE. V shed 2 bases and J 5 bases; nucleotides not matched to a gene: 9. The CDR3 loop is CASSVMWTGGGETQYF. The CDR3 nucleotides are TGTGCCAGCAGCGTCATGTGGACAGGGGGAGGGGAGACCCAGTACTTC.

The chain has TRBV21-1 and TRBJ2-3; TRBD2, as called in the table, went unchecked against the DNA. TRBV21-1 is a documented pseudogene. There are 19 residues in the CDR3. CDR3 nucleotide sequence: TGTGCCAGCAGCAAAGCCCGAGCGGGCCGCCTGAGAGGAACAGATACGCAGTATTTT. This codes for CASSKARAGRLRGTDTQYF.

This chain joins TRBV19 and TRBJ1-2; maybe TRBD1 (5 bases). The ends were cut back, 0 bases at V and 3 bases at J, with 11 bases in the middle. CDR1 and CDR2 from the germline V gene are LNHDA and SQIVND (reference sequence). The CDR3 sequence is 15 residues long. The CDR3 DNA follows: TGTGCCAGTAGTATAGAGCGCAGGGCGCACTATGGCTACACCTTC. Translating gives CASSIERRAHYGYTF.

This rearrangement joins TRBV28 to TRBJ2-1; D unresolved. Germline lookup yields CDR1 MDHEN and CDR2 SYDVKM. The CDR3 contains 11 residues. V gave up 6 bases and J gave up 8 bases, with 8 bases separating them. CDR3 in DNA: TGTGCCAGCAGCCCCGCGGATGAGCAGTTCTTC. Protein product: CASSPADEQFF.

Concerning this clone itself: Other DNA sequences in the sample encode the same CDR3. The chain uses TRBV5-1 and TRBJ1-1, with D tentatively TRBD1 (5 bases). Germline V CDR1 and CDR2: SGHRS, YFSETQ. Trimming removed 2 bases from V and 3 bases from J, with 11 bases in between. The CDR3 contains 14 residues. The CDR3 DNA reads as TGCGCCAGCAGCTTTCAGGGATCGGACACTGAAGCTTTCTTT. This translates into CASSFQGSDTEAFF. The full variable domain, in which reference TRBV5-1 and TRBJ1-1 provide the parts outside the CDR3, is KAGVTQTPRYLIKTRGQQVTLSCSPISGHRSVSWYQQTPGQGLQFLFEYFSETQRNKGNFPGRFSGRQFSNSRSEMNVSTLELGDSALYLCASSFQGSDTEAFFGQGTRLTVV.

Here the CDR3 DNA reads TGTGCCAGCAGCCGACAGGGTTACGAGCAGTACGTC. As protein: CASSRQGYEQYV. The V gene is TRBV28, the J gene TRBJ2-7, with 7 positions matching TRBD1. This CDR3 region has 12 residues. Germline CDR1 is MDHEN and CDR2 is SYDVKM. The V gene end was trimmed by 6 bases and the J gene end by 4 bases; junction bases not matched to a gene: 3.

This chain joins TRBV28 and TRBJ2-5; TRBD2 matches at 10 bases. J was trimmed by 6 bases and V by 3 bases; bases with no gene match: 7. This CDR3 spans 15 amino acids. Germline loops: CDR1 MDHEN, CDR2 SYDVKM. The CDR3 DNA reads TGTGCCAGCAGTTTCAGCGGGGGGGCCACGAAGACCCAGTACTTC. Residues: CASSFSGGATKTQYF.

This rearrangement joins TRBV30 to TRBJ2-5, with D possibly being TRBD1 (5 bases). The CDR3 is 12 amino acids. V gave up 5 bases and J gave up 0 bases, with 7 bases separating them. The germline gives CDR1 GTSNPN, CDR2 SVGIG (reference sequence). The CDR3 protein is CAWAGNQETQYF. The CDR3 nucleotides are TGTGCCTGGGCAGGGAACCAAGAGACCCAGTACTTC. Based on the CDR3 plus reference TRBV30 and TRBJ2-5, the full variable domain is SQTIHQWPATLVQPVGSPLSLECTVEGTSNPNLYWYRQAAGRGLQLLFYSVGIGQISSEVPQNLSASRPQDRQFILSSKKLLLSDSGFYLCAWAGNQETQYFGPGTRLLVL.

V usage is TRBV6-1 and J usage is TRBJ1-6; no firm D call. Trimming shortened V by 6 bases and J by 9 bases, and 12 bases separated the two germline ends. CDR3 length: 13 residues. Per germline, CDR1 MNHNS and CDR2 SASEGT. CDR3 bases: TGTGCCAGCAGCCCCACCCCCGGTTCACCCCTCCACTTT. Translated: CASSPTPGSPLHF.

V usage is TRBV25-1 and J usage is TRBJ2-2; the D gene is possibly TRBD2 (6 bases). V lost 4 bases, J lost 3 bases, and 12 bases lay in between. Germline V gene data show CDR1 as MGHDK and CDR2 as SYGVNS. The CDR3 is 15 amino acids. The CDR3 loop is CASSARGTDTGELFF. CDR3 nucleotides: TGTGCCAGCAGTGCCCGCGGGACGGACACCGGGGAGCTGTTTTTT.